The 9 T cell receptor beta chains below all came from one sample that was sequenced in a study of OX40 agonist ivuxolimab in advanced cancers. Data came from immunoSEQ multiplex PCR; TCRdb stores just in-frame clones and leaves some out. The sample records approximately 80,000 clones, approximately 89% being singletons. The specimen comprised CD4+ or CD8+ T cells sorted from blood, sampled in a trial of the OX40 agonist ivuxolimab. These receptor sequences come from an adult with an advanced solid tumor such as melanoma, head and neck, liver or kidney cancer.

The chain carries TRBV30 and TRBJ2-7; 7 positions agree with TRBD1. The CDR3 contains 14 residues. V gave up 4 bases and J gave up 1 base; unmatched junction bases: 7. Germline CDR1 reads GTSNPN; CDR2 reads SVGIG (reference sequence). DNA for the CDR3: TGTGCCTGGAAGATAGGGGGCGCATCCTACGAGCAGTACTTC. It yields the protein CAWKIGGASYEQYF.

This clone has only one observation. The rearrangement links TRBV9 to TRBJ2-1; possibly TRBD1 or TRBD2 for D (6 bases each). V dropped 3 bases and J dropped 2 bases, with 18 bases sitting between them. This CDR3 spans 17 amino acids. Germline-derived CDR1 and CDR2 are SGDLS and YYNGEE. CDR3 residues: CASSGRGVLGAYNEQFF. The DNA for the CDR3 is TGTGCCAGCAGCGGGAGGGGGGTTCTAGGGGCCTACAATGAGCAGTTCTTC.

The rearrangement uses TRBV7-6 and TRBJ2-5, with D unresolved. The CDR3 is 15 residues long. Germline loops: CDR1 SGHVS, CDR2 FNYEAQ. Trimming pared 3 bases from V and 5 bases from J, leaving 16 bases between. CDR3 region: CASSFLSTSRETQYF. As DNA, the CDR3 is TGTGCCAGCAGCTTTCTATCTACCTCCCGGGAGACCCAGTACTTC.

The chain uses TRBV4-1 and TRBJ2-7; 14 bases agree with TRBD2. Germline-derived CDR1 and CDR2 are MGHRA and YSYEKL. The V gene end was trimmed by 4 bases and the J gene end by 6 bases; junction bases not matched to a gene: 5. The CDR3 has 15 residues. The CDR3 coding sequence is TGCGCCAGCAGCCTCAGACTAGCGGGGGGGGTCGAGCAGTACTTC. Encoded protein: CASSLRLAGGVEQYF.

Written as DNA, the CDR3 is TGCGCCAGCAGCTTGTACGCAGGGACCCGGTTTAACTATGGCTACACCTTC. Its translation: CASSLYAGTRFNYGYTF. V gene TRBV5-1 combines with J gene TRBJ1-2, with D tentatively TRBD1 (5 bases). The germline V gene encodes CDR1 SGHRS and CDR2 YFSETQ. The CDR3 extends over 17 amino acids. Between the trimmed V and J ends, which lost 1 base and 1 base, there was a span of 17 bases.

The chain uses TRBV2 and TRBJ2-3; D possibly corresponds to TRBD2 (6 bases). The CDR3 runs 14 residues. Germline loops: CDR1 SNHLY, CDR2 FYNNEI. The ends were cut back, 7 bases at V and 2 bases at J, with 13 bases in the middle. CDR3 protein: CASTLGGLTDTQYF. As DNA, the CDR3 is TGTGCCAGCACGTTGGGGGGTCTCACAGATACGCAGTATTTT.

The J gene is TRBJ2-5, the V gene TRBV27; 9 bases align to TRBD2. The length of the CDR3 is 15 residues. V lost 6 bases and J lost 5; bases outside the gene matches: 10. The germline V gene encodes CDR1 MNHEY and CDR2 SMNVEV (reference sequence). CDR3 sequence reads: CASRAFGRGGETQYF. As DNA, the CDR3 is TGTGCCAGCAGAGCGTTCGGGCGGGGGGGCGAGACCCAGTACTTC.

CDR3 coding DNA: TGTGCCAGCAGCTCTAGGGACAGGGGAGATACCGGGGAGCTGTTTTTT. This gives the protein CASSSRDRGDTGELFF. The chain couples TRBV7-9 to TRBJ2-2; 10 bases are a match to TRBD1. Germline values: CDR1 SEHNR, CDR2 FQNEAQ (reference sequence). This CDR3 contains 16 residues. V was pared by 4 bases and J by 5 bases, with 7 bases of the junction left unmatched.

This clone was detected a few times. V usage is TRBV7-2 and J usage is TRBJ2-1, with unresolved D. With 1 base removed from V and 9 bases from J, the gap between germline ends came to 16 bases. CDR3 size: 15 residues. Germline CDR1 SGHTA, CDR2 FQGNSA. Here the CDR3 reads CASSLDRNRASEQFF. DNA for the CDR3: TGTGCCAGCAGCTTAGATAGGAACCGGGCCTCTGAGCAGTTCTTC.